The 20 T cell receptor beta chains reported below all come from one sample, sequenced in a study of spatial heterogeneity in lung cancer. Time point meaning: blood at routine non-recurrence follow-up after resection. Sequencing covered unsorted whole RNA taken from tumor, nontumor lung or frozen PBMC. TCRdb ran MiXCR on the 5' RACE reads and lists one entry per CDR3 protein. The repertoire holds approximately 56,000 distinct CDR3 sequences, with 7.4% as singletons. The sample was PBMCs, taken at follow-up. These TCRs come from a female donor with early-stage non-small cell lung cancer.

This clonotype has at least ten counts. The rearrangement joins TRBV20-1 to TRBJ1-5; TRBD1 is a possible D gene (5 bases). The V gene's germline CDR1 is DFQATT and CDR2 SNEGSKA (reference sequence). CDR3 length equals 16 residues. Deletions cut 0 bases from V and 6 bases from J, with 18 bases between. CDR3 in amino acids: CSARDRKGHQGQPQHF. DNA of the CDR3: TGCAGTGCTAGAGATCGAAAAGGGCACCAGGGTCAGCCCCAGCATTTT.

The chain employs TRBV6-5 and TRBJ1-6; D unclear. The CDR3 length is 17 residues. CDR1 MNHEY and CDR2 SVGAGI come from the germline V gene. V shed 4 bases and J shed 0 bases, with 13 bases lying between them. The CDR3 coding sequence is TGTGCCAGCAGTTTGTGGTCCCGCAGCTCCTATAATTCACCCCTCCACTTT. The encoded protein is CASSLWSRSSYNSPLHF.

This clonotype was detected many times. This chain connects TRBV11-2 to TRBJ2-5; D perhaps matches TRBD1 (6 bases). Trimming removed 0 bases at V and 4 bases at J, with 18 bases between. Germline CDR1 reads SGHAT; CDR2 reads FQNNGV. The CDR3 totals 17 residues. CDR3 sequence reads: CASSLEPLGQGPETQYF. DNA of the CDR3: TGTGCCAGCAGCTTAGAGCCCCTGGGGCAGGGGCCAGAGACCCAGTACTTC. Complete variable domain (other parts from reference TRBV11-2 and TRBJ2-5): EAGVAQSPRYKIIEKRQSVAFWCNPISGHATLYWYQQILGQGPKLLIQFQNNGVVDDSQLPKDRFSAERLKGVDSTLKIQPAKLEDSAVYLCASSLEPLGQGPETQYFGPGTRLLVL.

This clonotype was observed a handful of times. The rearrangement joins TRBV6-2 or TRBV6-3 to TRBJ2-3; TRBD2 might be the D (6 bases). Trimming removed 2 bases at V and 2 bases at J, with 11 bases between. The CDR3 covers 15 residues. The germline CDR1 and CDR2 sequences are MNHEY and SVGEGT. The CDR3 DNA reads as TGTGCCAGCAGTTACCCCGGAGGGGACACAGATACGCAGTATTTT. Protein: CASSYPGGDTDTQYF.

This clonotype was picked up a small number of times. The J gene is TRBJ1-4, the V gene TRBV7-6; 7 positions agree with TRBD1. Germline values: CDR1 SGHVS, CDR2 FNYEAQ. The V segment lost 0 bases and the J segment 6 bases; nucleotides outside the gene matches: 4. CDR3 length: 15 amino acids. CDR3 in amino acids: CASSLAPGGDEKLFF. CDR3 coding DNA: TGTGCCAGCAGCTTAGCGCCAGGGGGAGATGAAAAACTGTTTTTT.

This clonotype was found many times. The chain links TRBV5-1 to TRBJ2-7, with 7 bases lining up with TRBD1. With 4 bases clipped from V and 1 base from J, the junction kept 5 bases outside the gene matches. Germline CDR1 reads SGHRS; CDR2 reads YFSETQ. CDR3 length equals 14 residues. The CDR3 nucleotides read TGCGCCAGCAGCCATGGGACAGCATCCTACGAGCAGTACTTC. Amino acids: CASSHGTASYEQYF.

This clonotype came up a few times. This chain joins TRBV3-1 and TRBJ2-3; 14 nucleotides agree with TRBD2. CDR1 LGHDT and CDR2 YNNKEL come from the germline V gene (reference sequence). This CDR3 has 16 amino acids. V shed 4 bases, J shed 5 bases, and the junction held 5 bases outside the gene matches. CDR3 bases: TGTGCCAGCAGCCGCGGACTAGCGGGGGGTAAAGATACGCAGTATTTT. Amino acids: CASSRGLAGGKDTQYF.

In the case of this clonotype: This may stem from a read error, because a much larger clone lies one nucleotide away. The chain is built from TRBV6-2 or TRBV6-3 and TRBJ1-6; unclear D gene. Germline CDR1 and CDR2: MNHEY and SVGEGT. The CDR3 consists of 15 residues. The CDR3 here is CTSSLRPGEGSPLHF. The DNA for the CDR3 is TGTACCAGCAGCCTACGCCCCGGCGAGGGTTCACCCCTCCACTTT.

This clonotype was counted a few times. This chain uses TRBV6-1 with TRBJ1-1; D gene uncertain. Germline lookup yields CDR1 MNHNS and CDR2 SASEGT. Trimming took off 6 bases at V and 0 bases at J, with 8 bases between the two ends. The CDR3 is 13 amino acids. CDR3 protein: CASRTTLNTEAFF. DNA for the CDR3: TGTGCCAGCAGGACCACCTTGAACACTGAAGCTTTCTTT.

This clonotype was picked up many times. J is TRBJ1-2 and V is TRBV12-3 or TRBV12-4, with D perhaps matching TRBD1 (6 bases). This CDR3 has 14 residues. V shed 2 bases and J shed 7 bases, with 14 bases lying between them. CDR3 amino acids: CASSLQQSGVGYTF. The CDR3 DNA reads TGTGCCAGCAGTTTACAACAATCAGGGGTTGGCTACACCTTC.

This clonotype has a count of ten or more. The chain is built from TRBV5-1 and TRBJ2-5, with TRBD2 identical over 14 bases. V trimming: 4 bases; J trimming: 5 bases; junction bases outside the gene matches: 10. The CDR3 has 17 residues. CDR1 and CDR2 from the germline V gene are SGHRS and YFSETQ. The CDR3 DNA reads TGCGCCAGCAGCCGCGGGACTAGCGGGGGACTATCTGAGACCCAGTACTTC. This gives the protein CASSRGTSGGLSETQYF.

J is TRBJ1-1 and V is TRBV11-2; D gene ambiguous. V lost 1 base and J 7 bases, leaving 7 bases between the germline ends. The CDR3 contains 12 residues. Looked up from germline, CDR1 is SGHAT and CDR2 is FQNNGV. As DNA, the CDR3 is TGTGCCAGCAGCTTAGTTTTCAGTGAAGCTTTCTTT. Translated: CASSLVFSEAFF. Full variable domain (remainder filled in from reference TRBV11-2 and TRBJ1-1): EAGVAQSPRYKIIEKRQSVAFWCNPISGHATLYWYQQILGQGPKLLIQFQNNGVVDDSQLPKDRFSAERLKGVDSTLKIQPAKLEDSAVYLCASSLVFSEAFFGQGTRLTVV.

This clonotype was seen at least ten times. The chain combines TRBV10-3 with TRBJ2-7; TRBD2 aligns across 10 bases. J gave up 4 bases and V 5 bases, and 2 bases lay outside the gene matches. Germline values: CDR1 ENHRY, CDR2 SYGVKD. The length of the CDR3 is 13 residues. DNA for the CDR3: TGTGCCATCAGTCCTAGCGGGGGTTACGAGCAGTACTTC. As protein: CAISPSGGYEQYF.

This clonotype was counted ten times or more. J is TRBJ2-1 and V is TRBV6-5; either TRBD1 or TRBD2 may supply D (5 bases each). This CDR3 has 15 residues. The V end was cut by 2 bases, the J end by 6 bases, with 14 bases between. Germline V lookup: CDR1 MNHEY, CDR2 SVGAGI. The CDR3 region is CASSYRGRSSNEQFF. CDR3 in DNA: TGTGCCAGCAGTTACCGGGGACGCTCGAGCAATGAGCAGTTCTTC.

This clonotype was counted at least ten times. The J gene is TRBJ2-3, the V gene TRBV20-1, with D perhaps TRBD1 (6 bases). The germline V gene has CDR1 DFQATT and CDR2 SNEGSKA (reference sequence). The CDR3 contains 11 residues. Trimming stripped 2 bases from V and 11 bases from J, with 11 bases between. CDR3 sequence reads: CSARMDRKQYF. In DNA form, the CDR3 reads TGCAGTGCTAGAATGGACAGAAAGCAGTATTTT.

This clonotype was observed a handful of times. The gene calls are TRBV20-1 and TRBJ2-3; D is tentatively TRBD1 or TRBD2 (6 bases each). This CDR3 region has 14 residues. V dropped 0 bases and J dropped 5 bases, with 12 bases sitting between them. Germline lookup yields CDR1 DFQATT and CDR2 SNEGSKA (reference sequence). The CDR3 protein is CSARDEGGGDTQYF. The CDR3 coding sequence is TGCAGTGCTAGAGATGAGGGGGGAGGAGATACGCAGTATTTT.

Many counts were recorded for this clonotype. The CDR3 sequence is CASSQVTGGTEAFF. CDR3 coding DNA: TGCGCCAGCAGCCAAGTTACAGGCGGTACTGAAGCTTTCTTT. V is TRBV5-1 and J is TRBJ1-1, with a tentative D call TRBD1 (5 bases). Germline CDR1 SGHRS, CDR2 YFSETQ. The CDR3 spans 14 residues. V shed 4 bases and J shed 5 bases, with 15 bases lying between them. Together with reference TRBV5-1 and TRBJ1-1, the CDR3 gives the full variable domain: KAGVTQTPRYLIKTRGQQVTLSCSPISGHRSVSWYQQTPGQGLQFLFEYFSETQRNKGNFPGRFSGRQFSNSRSEMNVSTLELGDSALYLCASSQVTGGTEAFFGQGTRLTVV.

This clonotype appeared a few times. This chain connects TRBV5-1 to TRBJ2-6; D is ambiguous. CDR3 length: 15 amino acids. V dropped 0 bases and J dropped 1 base, with 5 bases sitting between them. Germline V CDR1 and CDR2: SGHRS, YFSETQ. The CDR3 sequence: CASSLDSSGANVLTF. The CDR3, as DNA: TGCGCCAGCAGCTTGGATTCTTCTGGGGCCAACGTCCTGACTTTC.

This clonotype was detected ten times or more. This rearrangement joins TRBV7-9 to TRBJ2-3; 8 bases are a match to TRBD2. Germline CDR1 is SEHNR and CDR2 is FQNEAQ (reference sequence). V lost 5 bases to trimming and J lost 13 bases; unmatched junction nucleotides: 20. CDR3 length equals 16 residues. CDR3 coding DNA: TGTGCCAGCAGCCCCCGGCGCGGGGGGAGTGGAGGGAAGGAGTATTTT. As protein: CASSPRRGGSGGKEYF.

The chain recombines TRBV29-1 with TRBJ1-1, with 8 bases lining up with TRBD1. Per germline, CDR1 SQVTM and CDR2 ANQGSEA. V shed 1 base and J 1 base; nucleotides not matched to a gene: 8. The length of the CDR3 is 16 residues. The CDR3 DNA follows: TGCAGCGTTGAAGGGCAACAGGGGGGGACGAACACTGAAGCTTTCTTT. It codes for CSVEGQQGGTNTEAFF.